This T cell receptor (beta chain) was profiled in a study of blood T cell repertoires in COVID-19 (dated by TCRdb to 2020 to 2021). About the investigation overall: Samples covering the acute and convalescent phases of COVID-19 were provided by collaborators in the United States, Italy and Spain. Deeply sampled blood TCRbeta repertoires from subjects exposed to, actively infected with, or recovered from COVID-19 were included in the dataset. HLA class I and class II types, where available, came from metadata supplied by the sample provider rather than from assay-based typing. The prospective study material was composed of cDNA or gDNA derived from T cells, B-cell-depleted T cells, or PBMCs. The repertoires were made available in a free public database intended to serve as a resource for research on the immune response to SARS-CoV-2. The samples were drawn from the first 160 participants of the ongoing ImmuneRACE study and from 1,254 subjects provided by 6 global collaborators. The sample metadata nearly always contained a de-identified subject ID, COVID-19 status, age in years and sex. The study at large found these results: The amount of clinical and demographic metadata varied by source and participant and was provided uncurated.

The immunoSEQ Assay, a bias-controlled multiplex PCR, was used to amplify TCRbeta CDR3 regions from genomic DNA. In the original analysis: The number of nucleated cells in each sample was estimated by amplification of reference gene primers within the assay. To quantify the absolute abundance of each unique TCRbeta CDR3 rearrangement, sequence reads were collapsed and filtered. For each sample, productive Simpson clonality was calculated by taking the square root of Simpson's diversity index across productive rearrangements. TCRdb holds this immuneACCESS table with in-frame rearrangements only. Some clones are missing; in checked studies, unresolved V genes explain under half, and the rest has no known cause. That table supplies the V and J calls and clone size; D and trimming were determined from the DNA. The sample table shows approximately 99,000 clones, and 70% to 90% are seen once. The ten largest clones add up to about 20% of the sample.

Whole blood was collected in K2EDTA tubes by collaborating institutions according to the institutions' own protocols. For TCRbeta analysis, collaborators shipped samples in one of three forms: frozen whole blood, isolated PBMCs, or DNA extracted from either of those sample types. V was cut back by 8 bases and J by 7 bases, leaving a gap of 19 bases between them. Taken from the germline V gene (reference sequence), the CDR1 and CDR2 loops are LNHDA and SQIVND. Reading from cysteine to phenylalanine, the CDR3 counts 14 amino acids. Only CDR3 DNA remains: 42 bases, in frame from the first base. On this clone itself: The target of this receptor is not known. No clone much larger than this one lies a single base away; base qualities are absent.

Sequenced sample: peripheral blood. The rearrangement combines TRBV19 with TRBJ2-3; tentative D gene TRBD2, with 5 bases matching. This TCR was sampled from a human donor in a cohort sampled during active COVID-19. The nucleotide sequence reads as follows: TGTGCCAGTGGCCCCTTTCCCGGGATGAATACGCAGTATTTT. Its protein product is CASGPFPGMNTQYF.